This T cell receptor beta chain was recovered during a study of T cell repertoires in cytomegalovirus infection. TCRdb re-called the reads through MiXCR, storing one row per CDR3 protein. In the table there are about 190,000 distinct CDR3 sequences, roughly 28% of which are singletons. This clonotype has only a few counts. The germline V gene encodes CDR1 LGHNA and CDR2 YSLEER. With 4 bases removed from V and 8 bases from J, the gap between germline ends came to 18 bases. This CDR3 contains 15 residues. The material sequenced was PBMCs. V gene TRBV4-3 combines with J gene TRBJ2-4; a weak D match, TRBD2 (6 bases). The clonotype originates from a human donor in good health (CMV status not recorded). Some clones in this sample may be carry-over from other donors' samples. Here the CDR3 DNA reads TGCGCCAGCAGCCGCGATACCGGGACTGGAGACATTCAGTACTTC. This gives the protein CASSRDTGTGDIQYF.